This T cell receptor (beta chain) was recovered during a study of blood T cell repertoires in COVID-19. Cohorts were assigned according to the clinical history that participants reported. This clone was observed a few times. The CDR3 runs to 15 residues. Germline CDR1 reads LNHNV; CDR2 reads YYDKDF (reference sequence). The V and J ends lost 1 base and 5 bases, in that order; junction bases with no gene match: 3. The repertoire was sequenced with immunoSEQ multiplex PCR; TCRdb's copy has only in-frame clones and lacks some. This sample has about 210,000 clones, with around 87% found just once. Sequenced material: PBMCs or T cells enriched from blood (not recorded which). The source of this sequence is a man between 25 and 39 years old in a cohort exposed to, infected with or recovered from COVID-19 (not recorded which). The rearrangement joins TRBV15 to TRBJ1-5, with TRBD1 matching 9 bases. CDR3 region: CATSRGTGVDQPQHF. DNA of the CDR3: TGTGCCACCAGCAGAGGGACAGGGGTTGATCAGCCCCAGCATTTT.